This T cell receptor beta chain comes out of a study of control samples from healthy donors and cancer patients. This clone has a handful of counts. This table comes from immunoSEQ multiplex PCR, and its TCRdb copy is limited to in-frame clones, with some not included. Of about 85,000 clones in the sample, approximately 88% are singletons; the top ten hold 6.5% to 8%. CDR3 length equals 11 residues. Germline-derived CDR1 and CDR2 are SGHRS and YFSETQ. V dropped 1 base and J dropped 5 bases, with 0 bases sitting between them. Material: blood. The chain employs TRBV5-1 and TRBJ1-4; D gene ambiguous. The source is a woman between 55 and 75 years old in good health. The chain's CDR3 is CASSLNEKLFF. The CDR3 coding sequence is TGCGCCAGCAGCTTGAATGAAAAACTGTTTTTT. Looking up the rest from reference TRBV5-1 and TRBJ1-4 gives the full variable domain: KAGVTQTPRYLIKTRGQQVTLSCSPISGHRSVSWYQQTPGQGLQFLFEYFSETQRNKGNFPGRFSGRQFSNSRSEMNVSTLELGDSALYLCASSLNEKLFFGSGTQLSVL.